The clone carrying this T cell receptor beta chain showed up just a few times. Within the sample, other DNA sequences also encode this same CDR3. Original data processing: Amplifying reference gene primers gave estimates of nucleated cell counts. Only in-frame clones appear in the TCRdb table, and some are missing; sequencing was by immunoSEQ multiplex PCR. Clonal size and the V and J genes are those of that table, whereas D and trimming came from the DNA. This sample carries approximately 210,000 clones, 81% of them seen once, and the ten largest clones take around 8.9%. This sample was included in a study of blood T cell repertoires in COVID-19. Study-level information: Researchers got acute and convalescent COVID-19 samples from the United States, Italy and Spain.

The study recruited people aged about 18 to 95 years across some 23 US areas. Participant-given clinical history determined each cohort assignment. CDR1 and CDR2 (germline): MDHEN, SYDVKM. The CDR3 consists of 14 residues. V gave up 3 bases and J gave up 1 base, with 8 bases separating them. This chain links TRBV28 with TRBJ2-3, with D perhaps TRBD2 (5 bases). Sequencing input: PBMCs or T cells enriched from blood (not recorded which). The TCR comes from a woman aged 45-60 years with acute COVID-19. The DNA for the CDR3 is TGTGCCAGCAGTTTTCTAGCAGGCACAGATACGCAGTATTTT. Translated: CASSFLAGTDTQYF.